What follows is one TCR beta chain and its context. Antigen specificity is unknown. Deletions cut 1 base from V and 4 bases from J, with 10 bases between. This CDR3 region has 14 residues. Germline values: CDR1 PRHDT, CDR2 FYEKMQ (reference sequence). Each CDR3 protein is one row after TCRdb ran MiXCR on the RT-PCR reads. The profile shows about 190,000 distinct CDR3 sequences, around 15% of them singletons. This entry is derived from a study of response to subunit inactivated influenza vaccine. General study findings and limits: Authors suggested that a seasonal influenza vaccination recruits few new T cells each time.

The receptor's source is a man between 50 and 59 years old who received an inactivated influenza vaccine. The chain recombines TRBV13 with TRBJ1-1, with D possibly TRBD1 on 5 matching bases. The sequencing here drew on CD8+ T cells sorted from PBMCs, taken 4 to 6 days after vaccination. The CDR3 nucleotides are TGTGCCAGCAGCTTAGTCGGGGGAGGCACTGAAGCTTTCTTT. Encoded protein: CASSLVGGGTEAFF.